This TCR beta chain was retrieved from a study of OX40 agonist ivuxolimab in advanced cancers. Study details: Patients received the agonistic anti-OX40 (CD134) antibody ivuxolimab. Three patients got partial responses; one had hepatocellular carcinoma and two had cutaneous melanoma.

This CDR3 is 15 amino acids long. V was cut by 5 bases and J by 0 bases, with 13 bases left in between. Germline V gene data show CDR1 as MNHEY and CDR2 as SVGAGI. Clones were read by immunoSEQ multiplex PCR, and TCRdb kept only the in-frame ones, dropping some. This repertoire shows 55,000 to 70,000 clones, just over 85% found once; its top ten account for 0.85% to 0.95%. The source was CD4+ or CD8+ T cells sorted from blood, collected in a trial of the OX40 agonist ivuxolimab. The chain couples TRBV6-5 to TRBJ1-2; a weak D match, TRBD1 (6 bases). The TCR sequence derives from an adult with an advanced solid tumor such as melanoma, head and neck, liver or kidney cancer. The CDR3 coding sequence is TGTGCCAGCAGTCGAGACAGGCCGACTAACTATGGCTACACCTTC. Translated: CASSRDRPTNYGYTF.